This TCR beta chain was identified during a study of Graves' ophthalmopathy and Graves' hyperthyroidism. RNA transcripts served as template for amplifying TCR beta CDR3 sequences. HTBI-primed first-round RT-PCR preceded second-round multiplex PCR. Using its own MiXCR run on the multiplex PCR reads, TCRdb lists one record per CDR3 protein. The sample shows around 1,000,000 distinct CDR3 sequences, around a third of them seen only once. This clonotype has just a few counts. Antigen unknown. Study outcomes and limitations: In separating ophthalmopathy from stable hyperthyroidism, a 13-signature model achieved about 91% sensitivity and approximately 80% specificity. Blood also harbored most expanded thyroid clonotypes above 0.001 frequency.

The V gene's germline CDR1 is SEHNR and CDR2 FQNEAQ (reference sequence). CDR3 size: 17 residues. With 6 bases clipped from V and 1 base from J, the junction kept 9 bases outside the gene matches. The chain couples TRBV7-9 to TRBJ2-2; 9 bases are a match to TRBD1. The receptor's source is an adult man with Graves' hyperthyroidism. The sample consisted of peripheral blood or thyroid tissue (not recorded which). CDR3 loop: CASSSGTGKLNTGELFF. The CDR3, as DNA: TGTGCCAGCAGTTCCGGGACAGGGAAACTGAACACCGGGGAGCTGTTTTTT.